What follows is one TCR beta chain and its context. The record originates from a study of control samples from healthy donors and cancer patients. Assay: immunoSEQ multiplex PCR; the TCRdb copy retains only in-frame clones and omits some. The sample carries just under 150,000 clones, approximately 92% recorded once. The receptor comes from a man aged 25-45 years in good health. The sample comprised blood.

The CDR3 sequence: CASSFDRETEAFF. The CDR3 nucleotides are TGTGCCAGCAGCTTCGACAGGGAGACTGAAGCTTTCTTT. The chain is built from TRBV7-9 and TRBJ1-1, with TRBD1 matching 7 bases. Germline trimming cut 3 bases from V and 5 bases from J; bases unmatched to any gene: 3. The CDR3 is 13 residues long. Germline CDR1 is SEHNR and CDR2 is FQNEAQ (reference sequence).